This TCR beta chain was obtained from a study of shared clonotypes between healthy human individuals. Study summary: Samples came from a couple of female and a few male donors aged 18 to 49. Overall study results and limits: Clonotypes which were not shared had lower generation probabilities than clonotypes that all four donors shared.

For every subset, genomic DNA was evenly distributed across several immunoSEQ plates. Sequencing used immunoSEQ multiplex PCR; TCRdb keeps in-frame clones, though not all of them. There are about 1 million clones in the sample; about 76% occur only once, and approximately 1.3% lies in the top ten. With regard to this clone: Its antigen is as yet unknown. This sample also contains other DNA sequences that code for the same CDR3.

The CDR3 has 14 amino acids. J was trimmed by 1 base and V by 4 bases; bases with no gene match: 4. Germline V gene sequence: CDR1 SGHNT, CDR2 YENEEA. Sequenced sample: memory CD4+ T cells sorted from blood. The subset is: CD45RA-negative fraction. The sequence was obtained from a man younger than 35 in good health. V is TRBV11-3 and J is TRBJ2-7; 7 nucleotides align to TRBD1. CDR3 in DNA: TGTGCCAGCAGCTCAGGGGGTGCATCCTACGAGCAGTACTTC. Protein product: CASSSGGASYEQYF.